Shown below are 5 T cell receptor beta chains from a single sample sequenced in a study of regulatory T cells in long-lasting Graves disease. As to time point: newly diagnosed GD, antithyroid drugs for less than 3 months. Following extraction of RNA from PBMCs, that RNA was used to make the TCR library. With iRepertoire HTBI primers and Arm-PCR of CDR3 regions, TCR beta libraries were built. TCRdb processed the multiplex PCR reads anew with MiXCR; each CDR3 protein has one entry. The data show approximately 540,000 distinct CDR3 sequences, 9.5% to 15% seen once. The sample also formed part of further work on T cells in Graves' hyperthyroidism and ophthalmopathy.

Material: peripheral blood mononuclear cells (PBMCs), obtained at new diagnosis, from a patient treated with antithyroid drugs. The receptor set was obtained from a young woman with Graves disease.

This clonotype was recorded many times. V usage is TRBV6-1 and J usage is TRBJ2-7, with TRBD1 identical over 7 bases. The CDR3 spans 14 residues. With 3 bases clipped from V and 2 bases from J, the junction kept 4 bases outside the gene matches. Per the germline V gene, CDR1 is MNHNS and CDR2 is SASEGT. The chain's CDR3 is CASSEGQGAYEQYF. CDR3 nucleotides: TGTGCCAGCAGTGAGGGGCAGGGGGCCTACGAGCAGTACTTC.

The table lists this clonotype with a few counts. In nucleotides, the CDR3 is TGTGCCAGCAGGGGACAGGGGTGGACTAATGAAAAACTGTTTTTT. This translates into CASRGQGWTNEKLFF. The chain carries TRBV6-1 and TRBJ1-4; 10 bases align to TRBD1. In germline, CDR1 is MNHNS, CDR2 SASEGT. The CDR3 contains 15 residues. The V gene end was trimmed by 6 bases and the J gene end by 2 bases; junction bases not matched to a gene: 3.

In this sample, this clonotype turned up many times. The rearrangement uses TRBV6-5 and TRBJ1-6; D is undetermined. The germline V and J ends were trimmed by 2 bases and 13 bases, with 21 bases remaining between them. Germline CDR1 and CDR2: MNHEY and SVGAGI. This CDR3 region has 16 residues. CDR3 nucleotide sequence: TGTGCCAGCAGTTACCGGGAAGACACAATCGGTATCCCCCTCCACTTT. Translation gives CASSYREDTIGIPLHF.

This rearrangement joins TRBV19 to TRBJ2-7, with 8 positions matching TRBD1. Trimming cost V 5 bases and J 7 bases; bases outside gene matches: 10. There are 14 residues in the CDR3. Germline V gene sequence: CDR1 LNHDA, CDR2 SQIVND (reference sequence). The CDR3 nucleotides are TGTGCCAGTAGTTTCCGGACAGGGTCGGAGGAGCAGTACTTC. Its protein product is CASSFRTGSEEQYF.

The chain employs TRBV9 and TRBJ2-1, with 7 bases lining up with TRBD2. Trimming at V came to 3 bases and at J to 8 bases, leaving 14 bases not matched to a gene. The CDR3 is 16 amino acids. Germline values: CDR1 SGDLS, CDR2 YYNGEE. The CDR3 loop is CASSAPTAGVLDEQFF. Here the CDR3 DNA reads TGTGCCAGCAGCGCCCCCACGGCGGGAGTCCTAGATGAGCAGTTCTTC.